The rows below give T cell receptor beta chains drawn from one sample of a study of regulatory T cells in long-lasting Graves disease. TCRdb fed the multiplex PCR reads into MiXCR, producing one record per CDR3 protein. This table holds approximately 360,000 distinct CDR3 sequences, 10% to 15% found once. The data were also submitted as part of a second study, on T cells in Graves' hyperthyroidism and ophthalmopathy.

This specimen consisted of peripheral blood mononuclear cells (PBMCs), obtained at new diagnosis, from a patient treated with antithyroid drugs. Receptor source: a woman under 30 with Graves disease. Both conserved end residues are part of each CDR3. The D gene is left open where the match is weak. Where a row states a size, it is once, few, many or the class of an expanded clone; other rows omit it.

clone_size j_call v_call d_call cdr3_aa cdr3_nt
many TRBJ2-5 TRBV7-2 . CASSYYRVEETQYF TGTGCCAGCAGCTACTACAGGGTCGAAGAGACCCAGTACTTC
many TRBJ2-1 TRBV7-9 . CASSDSGGWTGADEQFF TGTGCCAGCAGCGATTCCGGGGGGTGGACAGGAGCGGATGAGCAGTTCTTC
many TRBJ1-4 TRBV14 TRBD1 CASSRQGSNEKLFF TGTGCCAGCAGCCGACAGGGTTCTAATGAAAAACTGTTTTTT
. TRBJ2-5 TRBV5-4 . CASSTNTGETQYF TGTGCCAGCAGCACCAATACTGGGGAGACCCAGTACTTC
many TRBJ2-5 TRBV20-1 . CSASSGAQETQYF TGCAGTGCTAGTTCCGGGGCCCAAGAGACCCAGTACTTC
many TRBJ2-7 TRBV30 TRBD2 CAWRGLADPYEQYF TGTGCCTGGAGAGGACTAGCGGACCCTTACGAGCAGTACTTC
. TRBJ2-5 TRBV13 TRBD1 CASSFRTGPYQETQYF TGTGCCAGCAGCTTCCGGACAGGGCCGTACCAAGAGACCCAGTACTTC
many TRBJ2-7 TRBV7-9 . CASSPGQRTSYEQYF TGTGCCAGCAGCCCCGGACAGCGGACCTCCTACGAGCAGTACTTC
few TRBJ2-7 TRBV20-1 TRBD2 CSARDSLRAGGPYEQYF TGCAGTGCTAGAGATTCACTAAGAGCGGGAGGGCCCTACGAGCAGTACTTC
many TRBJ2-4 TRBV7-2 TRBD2 CASSPNGAGGGRGIQYF TGTGCCAGCAGCCCAAACGGCGCGGGGGGGGGCCGGGGCATTCAGTACTTC
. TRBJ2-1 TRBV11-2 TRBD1 CASSPGTGMRNEQFF TGTGCCAGCAGCCCCGGGACAGGGATGCGCAATGAGCAGTTCTTC
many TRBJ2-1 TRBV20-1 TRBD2 CSVGSSGSWDEQFF TGCAGTGTCGGTTCTAGCGGGAGCTGGGATGAGCAGTTCTTC
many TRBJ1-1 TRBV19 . CASSMRLGNTEAFF TGTGCCAGTAGTATGCGACTGGGGAACACTGAAGCTTTCTTT
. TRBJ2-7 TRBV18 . CASSRDDYDEQYF TGTGCCAGCTCCCGGGACGACTACGACGAGCAGTACTTC
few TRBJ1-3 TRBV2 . CASSDKGPTHSGNTIYF TGTGCCAGCAGTGATAAGGGCCCAACCCACTCTGGAAACACCATATATTTT
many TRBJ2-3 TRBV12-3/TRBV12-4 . CASSPRGAPTDTQYF TGTGCCAGCAGCCCCAGGGGTGCGCCGACAGATACGCAGTATTTT
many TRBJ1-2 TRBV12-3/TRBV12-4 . CASSFTRIGSGGYTF TGTGCCAGCAGTTTTACCCGAATCGGCAGTGGTGGCTACACCTTC
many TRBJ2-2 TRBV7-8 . CASSLSLGASPGELFF TGTGCCAGCAGCTTAAGCTTAGGGGCCTCTCCCGGGGAGCTGTTTTTT
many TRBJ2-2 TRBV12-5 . CASGLTGRTGELFF TGTGCTAGTGGTTTGACAGGGAGGACCGGGGAGCTGTTTTTT
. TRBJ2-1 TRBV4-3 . CASSQEVQGGYNEQFF TGCGCCAGCAGCCAAGAAGTACAGGGAGGATACAATGAGCAGTTCTTC
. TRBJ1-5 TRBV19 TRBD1 CASGGTVSSQPQHF TGTGCCAGTGGAGGGACAGTGAGCAGTCAGCCCCAGCATTTT
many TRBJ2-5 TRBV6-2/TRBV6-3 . CASSRWGPRRPETQYF TGTGCCAGCAGTCGCTGGGGACCTCGGCGTCCAGAGACCCAGTACTTC
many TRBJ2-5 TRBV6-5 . CASSYGGRGETQYF TGTGCCAGCAGTTATGGGGGGCGAGGAGAGACCCAGTACTTC
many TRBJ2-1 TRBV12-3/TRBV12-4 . CASSFRLGSSYNEQFF TGTGCCAGCAGTTTTCGGCTGGGGAGCTCCTACAATGAGCAGTTCTTC
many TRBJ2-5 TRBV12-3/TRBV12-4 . CASSSPPPTGTETQYF TGTGCCAGCAGCTCCCCCCCCCCAACAGGAACGGAGACCCAGTACTTC
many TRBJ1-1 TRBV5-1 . CASSLVEGDTEAFF TGCGCCAGCAGCTTGGTGGAGGGTGACACTGAAGCTTTCTTT
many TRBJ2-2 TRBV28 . CASSQRPGELFF TGTGCCAGCAGCCAGAGGCCCGGGGAGCTGTTTTTT
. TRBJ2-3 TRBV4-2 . CASSLLVGTRETDTQYF TGTGCCAGCAGCCTCCTCGTCGGGACAAGGGAAACAGATACGCAGTATTTT
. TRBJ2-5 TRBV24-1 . CATSDQPDWTLETQYF TGTGCCACCAGTGATCAGCCGGATTGGACCCTGGAGACCCAGTACTTC
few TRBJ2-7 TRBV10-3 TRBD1 CAISGAGTGVTYEQYF TGTGCCATCAGTGGGGCCGGGACAGGGGTTACCTACGAGCAGTACTTC